This record concerns one TCR beta chain sequence. What it recognizes is unknown. These data originate in a study of cytomegalovirus exposure and HLA in healthy donors. Assay: immunoSEQ multiplex PCR; the TCRdb copy retains only in-frame clones and omits some. The table includes roughly 270,000 clones, roughly 90% detected once. Whole-study findings and limits: Rare sequences made up most TCRs, while some public TCRs were found in many donors. There were about 160 TCR beta chains listed as cytomegalovirus-associated. It was confirmed in vitro that a few of the CMV-associated chains were specific for CMV antigens.

Donors were drawn from the approximately 110-subject validation cohort, separate from the approximately 640-subject first cohort. Per the germline V gene, CDR1 is SGHAT and CDR2 is FQNNGV. Trimming took off 1 base at V and 6 bases at J, with 21 bases between the two ends. CDR3 size: 17 residues. The chain has TRBV11-2 and TRBJ1-2; D is unresolved. The sequence was obtained from a woman younger than 30 in good health and CMV-seronegative. Sequencing was performed on PBMCs. The CDR3 sequence is CASSLGPLRVGPNGYTF. The CDR3 DNA follows: TGTGCCAGCAGCTTAGGTCCCTTGCGGGTCGGTCCAAATGGCTACACCTTC. Full variable domain (remainder filled in from reference TRBV11-2 and TRBJ1-2): EAGVAQSPRYKIIEKRQSVAFWCNPISGHATLYWYQQILGQGPKLLIQFQNNGVVDDSQLPKDRFSAERLKGVDSTLKIQPAKLEDSAVYLCASSLGPLRVGPNGYTFGSGTRLTVV.